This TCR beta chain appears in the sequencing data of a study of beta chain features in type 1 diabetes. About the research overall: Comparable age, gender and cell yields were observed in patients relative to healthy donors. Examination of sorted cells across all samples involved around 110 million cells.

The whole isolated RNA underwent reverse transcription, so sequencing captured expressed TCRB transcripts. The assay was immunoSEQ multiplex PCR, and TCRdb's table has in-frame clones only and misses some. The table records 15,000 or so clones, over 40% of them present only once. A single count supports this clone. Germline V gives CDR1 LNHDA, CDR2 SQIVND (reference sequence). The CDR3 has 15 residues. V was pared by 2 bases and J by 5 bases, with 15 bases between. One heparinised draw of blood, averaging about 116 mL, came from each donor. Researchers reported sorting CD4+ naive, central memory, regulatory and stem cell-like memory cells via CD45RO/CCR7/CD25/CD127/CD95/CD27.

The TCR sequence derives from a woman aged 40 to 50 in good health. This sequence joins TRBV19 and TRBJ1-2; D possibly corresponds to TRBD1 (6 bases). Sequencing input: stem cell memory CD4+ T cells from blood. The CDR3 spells CASSITITGSYGYTF. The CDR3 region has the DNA TGTGCCAGTAGTATAACGATCACAGGGAGTTATGGCTACACCTTC.